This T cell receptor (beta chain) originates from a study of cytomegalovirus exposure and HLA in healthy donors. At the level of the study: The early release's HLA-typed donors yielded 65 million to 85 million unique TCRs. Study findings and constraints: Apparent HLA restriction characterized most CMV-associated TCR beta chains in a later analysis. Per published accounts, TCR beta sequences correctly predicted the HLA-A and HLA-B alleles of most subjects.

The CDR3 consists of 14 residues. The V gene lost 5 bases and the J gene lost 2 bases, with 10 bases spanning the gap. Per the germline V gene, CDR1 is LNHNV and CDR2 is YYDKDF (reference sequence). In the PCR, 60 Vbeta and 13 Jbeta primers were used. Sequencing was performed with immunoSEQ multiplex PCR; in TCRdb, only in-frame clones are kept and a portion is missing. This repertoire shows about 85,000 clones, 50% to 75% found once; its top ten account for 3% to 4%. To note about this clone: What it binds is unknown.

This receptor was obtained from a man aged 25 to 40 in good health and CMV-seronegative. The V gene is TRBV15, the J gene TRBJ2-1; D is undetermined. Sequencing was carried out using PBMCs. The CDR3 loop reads CATSERRAYNEQFF. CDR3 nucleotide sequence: TGTGCCACCAGCGAACGTCGCGCCTACAATGAGCAGTTCTTC.